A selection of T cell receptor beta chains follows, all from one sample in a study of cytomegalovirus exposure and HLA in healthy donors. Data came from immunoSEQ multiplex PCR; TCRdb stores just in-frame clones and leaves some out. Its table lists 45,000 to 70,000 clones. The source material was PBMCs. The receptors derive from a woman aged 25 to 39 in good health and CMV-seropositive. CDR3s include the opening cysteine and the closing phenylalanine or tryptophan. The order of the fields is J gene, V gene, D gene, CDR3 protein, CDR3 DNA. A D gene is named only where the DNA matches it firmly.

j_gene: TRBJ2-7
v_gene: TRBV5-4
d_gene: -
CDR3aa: CASSSGHRHEQYF
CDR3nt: TGTGCCAGCAGCTCCGGACACCGTCACGAGCAGTACTTC

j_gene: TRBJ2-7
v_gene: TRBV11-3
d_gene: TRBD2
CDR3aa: CASSNRRGLAGAYEQYF
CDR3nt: TGTGCCAGCAGCAACCGGCGGGGACTAGCGGGAGCCTACGAGCAGTACTTC

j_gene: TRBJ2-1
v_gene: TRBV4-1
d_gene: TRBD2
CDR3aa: CASSQAIAGGLNEQFF
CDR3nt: TGCGCCAGCAGCCAAGCTATTGCGGGAGGTCTGAATGAGCAGTTCTTC

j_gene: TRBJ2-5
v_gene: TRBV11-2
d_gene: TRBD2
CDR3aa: CASSSLSGGRETQYF
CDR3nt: TGTGCCAGCAGCTCCTTGAGCGGGGGCCGGGAGACCCAGTACTTC

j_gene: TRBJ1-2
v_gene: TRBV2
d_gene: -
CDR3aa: CASSGGRQGGYTF
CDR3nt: TGTGCCAGCAGTGGCGGCCGGCAGGGGGGCTACACCTTC

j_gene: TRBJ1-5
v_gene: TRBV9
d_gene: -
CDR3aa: CASSVCDRENNQPQHF
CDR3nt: TGTGCCAGCAGCGTATGTGACCGGGAGAACAATCAGCCCCAGCATTTT

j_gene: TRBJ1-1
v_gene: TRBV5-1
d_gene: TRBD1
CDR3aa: CASSGTGERRTEAFF
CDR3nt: TGCGCCAGCAGCGGTACAGGGGAACGTAGGACTGAAGCTTTCTTT

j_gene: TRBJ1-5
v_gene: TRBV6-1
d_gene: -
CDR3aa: CASTLGNQPQHF
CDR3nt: TGTGCCAGCACTCTAGGCAATCAGCCCCAGCATTTT

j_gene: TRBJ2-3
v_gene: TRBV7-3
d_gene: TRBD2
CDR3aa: CASSQAGDETDTQYF
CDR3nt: TGTGCCAGCAGCCAAGCGGGAGATGAAACAGATACGCAGTATTTT

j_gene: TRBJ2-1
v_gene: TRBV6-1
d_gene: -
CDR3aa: CASSRGSGDEQFF
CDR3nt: TGTGCCAGCTCGAGAGGGAGTGGGGATGAGCAGTTCTTC